One and the same sample provided the 30 T cell receptor beta chains below, sequenced in a study of T cells in Graves' hyperthyroidism and ophthalmopathy. Template material for amplifying TCR beta CDR3 regions consisted of RNA transcripts. The study used the HTBI primer set for a first-round RT-PCR of the TCR CDR3. From the multiplex PCR reads, TCRdb called clonotypes with MiXCR, one entry per CDR3 protein. The sample contains around 380,000 distinct CDR3 sequences, roughly 14% of which appear only once. The specimen sequenced was blood. These receptors all stem from a man aged 30 to 45 with Graves' hyperthyroidism that later progressed to Graves' ophthalmopathy.

In this sample, this clonotype turned up many times. The chain couples TRBV3-1 to TRBJ2-1, with unresolved D. There are 12 residues in the CDR3. The V end was cut by 8 bases, the J end by 8 bases, with 13 bases between. Germline assignment: CDR1 LGHDT and CDR2 YNNKEL (reference sequence). The CDR3 nucleotides read TGTGCCAGCGGACCCAGAGGCCATGAGCAGTTCTTC. This sequence encodes CASGPRGHEQFF.

This clonotype has at least ten counts. The V gene is TRBV2, the J gene TRBJ2-2; a weak D match, TRBD2 (5 bases). The CDR3 sequence is 15 residues long. The germline V and J ends were trimmed by 5 bases and 5 bases, with 15 bases remaining between them. Germline V gene data show CDR1 as SNHLY and CDR2 as FYNNEI. CDR3 sequence reads: CASSPRERRTGELFF. DNA of the CDR3: TGTGCCAGCAGTCCTCGTGAGCGGAGGACCGGGGAGCTGTTTTTT. Using reference TRBV2 and TRBJ2-2 for the parts outside the CDR3, the full variable domain is EPEVTQTPSHQVTQMGQEVILRCVPISNHLYFYWYRQILGQKVEFLVSFYNNEISEKSEIFDDQFSVERPDGSNFTLKIRSTKLEDSAMYFCASSPRERRTGELFFGEGSRLTVL.

This clonotype was picked up a small number of times. The chain links TRBV6-5 to TRBJ1-5; no clear D. Germline-derived CDR1 and CDR2 are MNHEY and SVGAGI. The CDR3 is made up of 14 amino acids. Trimming took 6 bases from V and 6 from J, leaving 15 bases between them. The CDR3 is CASRSLGSGQPQHF. The CDR3 DNA reads TGTGCCAGCAGATCGCTCGGGTCAGGTCAGCCCCAGCATTTT.

Concerning this clonotype: Being one base from a much bigger clone, this may be a read error. DNA of the CDR3: TGCAGTGCTAGAGAGGACTCCCCCGGGGGGACCCAGTACTTC. Its translation is CSAREDSPGGTQYF. The V call is TRBV20-1, the J call TRBJ2-5; tentative D call: TRBD2 (6 bases). The CDR3 loop spans 14 amino acids. CDR1 DFQATT and CDR2 SNEGSKA come from the germline V gene (reference sequence). Trimming removed 0 bases from V and 7 bases from J, with 15 bases in between.

This clonotype came up a few times. The chain is built from TRBV6-1 and TRBJ2-2; D may be TRBD2 (7 bases). The germline CDR1 and CDR2 sequences are MNHNS and SASEGT. Trimming shortened V by 3 bases and J by 3 bases, and 14 bases separated the two germline ends. The CDR3 is made up of 16 amino acids. The CDR3 loop reads CASSESRGAYTGELFF. The CDR3 nucleotides are TGTGCCAGCAGTGAGAGCCGGGGGGCTTACACCGGGGAGCTGTTTTTT.

V is TRBV29-1 and J is TRBJ2-5; 11 positions match TRBD2. V trimming: 4 bases; J trimming: 2 bases; junction bases outside the gene matches: 6. Germline V CDR1 and CDR2: SQVTM, ANQGSEA. The CDR3 covers 15 residues. The CDR3 spells CSVVPSGGRQETQYF. In nucleotides, the CDR3 is TGCAGCGTTGTCCCTAGCGGGGGGCGGCAAGAGACCCAGTACTTC.

This clonotype was picked up many times. The V gene is TRBV5-1, the J gene TRBJ2-3, with TRBD2 matching 7 bases. Germline V gene sequence: CDR1 SGHRS, CDR2 YFSETQ. Trimming cost V 2 bases and J 1 base; bases outside gene matches: 4. CDR3 size: 15 residues. The CDR3 sequence: CASSFGDYRTDTQYF. DNA of the CDR3: TGCGCCAGCAGCTTCGGGGACTACCGCACAGATACGCAGTATTTT.

This clonotype was recorded only once. The chain joins TRBV6-1 to TRBJ2-5; D is undetermined. The CDR3 runs to 12 residues. Germline CDR1 is MNHNS and CDR2 is SASEGT. Trimming left V 5 bases short and J 7 bases short, with 11 bases between. The CDR3 DNA sequence: TGTGCCAGCAGTACCCGTTCAGGGACCCAGTACTTC. Translated: CASSTRSGTQYF.

This clonotype occurred many times. The CDR3 DNA sequence: TGTGCCAGCCGACCCGGGGGGATCCAAGAGACCCAGTACTTC. Encoded protein: CASRPGGIQETQYF. The chain is built from TRBV28 and TRBJ2-5; 7 positions agree with TRBD2. V lost 8 bases and J lost 1; bases outside the gene matches: 7. Germline V gene lookup returns CDR1 MDHEN and CDR2 SYDVKM. This CDR3 region has 14 residues.

The chain employs TRBV6-2 or TRBV6-3 and TRBJ2-3, with 9 bases that match TRBD1. CDR3 length: 15 amino acids. Trimming cost V 7 bases and J 3 bases; bases outside gene matches: 8. Germline V gene sequence: CDR1 MNHEY, CDR2 SVGEGT. Here the CDR3 reads CASTLQGARTDTQYF. The DNA for the CDR3 is TGTGCCAGCACCCTACAGGGGGCGCGGACAGATACGCAGTATTTT.

The rearrangement links TRBV20-1 to TRBJ2-1; D not resolved. V was clipped by 6 bases and J by 4 bases, with 10 bases between them. The CDR3 consists of 12 residues. Per the germline V gene, CDR1 is DFQATT and CDR2 is SNEGSKA (reference sequence). CDR3 in amino acids: CSATPPYNEQFF. The CDR3 DNA is TGCAGTGCCACCCCCCCTTACAATGAGCAGTTCTTC.

This clonotype was counted between two and nine times. V and J are TRBV2 and TRBJ2-7; D is unclear. Germline assignment: CDR1 SNHLY and CDR2 FYNNEI. The CDR3 runs to 12 residues. V lost 0 bases, J lost 3 bases, and 3 bases lay in between. The CDR3 loop reads CASSEALYEQYF. For the CDR3, the DNA is TGTGCCAGCAGTGAAGCCCTCTACGAGCAGTACTTC.

The sample holds a few counts of this clonotype. The gene calls are TRBV15 and TRBJ1-3, with D possibly matching TRBD1 (5 bases). Germline loops: CDR1 LNHNV, CDR2 YYDKDF (reference sequence). The CDR3 length is 13 residues. Deletions cut 1 base from V and 4 bases from J, with 5 bases between. The CDR3 sequence is CATSRGDGNTIYF. The CDR3, as DNA: TGTGCCACCAGCAGAGGGGACGGAAACACCATATATTTT.

This clonotype came up many times. The V call is TRBV5-1, the J call TRBJ2-1; a possible D gene is TRBD2 (6 bases). The CDR3 consists of 13 residues. V was clipped by 0 bases and J by 9 bases, with 10 bases between them. CDR1 SGHRS and CDR2 YFSETQ come from the germline V gene. The CDR3 loop reads CASSLAAGGEQFF. The CDR3, as DNA: TGCGCCAGCAGCTTGGCTGCCGGGGGTGAGCAGTTCTTC.

The sample holds many counts of this clonotype. This chain joins TRBV28 and TRBJ1-1; 7 nucleotides agree with TRBD1. Germline loops: CDR1 MDHEN, CDR2 SYDVKM. J gave up 1 base and V 7 bases, and 3 bases lay outside the gene matches. The CDR3 covers 13 residues. CDR3 in amino acids: CASTDRKNTEAFF. CDR3 coding DNA: TGTGCCAGCACGGACAGGAAGAACACTGAAGCTTTCTTT.

In this sample, this clonotype turned up a few times. The V and J genes are TRBV27 and TRBJ2-1; D unclear. The germline gives CDR1 MNHEY, CDR2 SMNVEV (reference sequence). Trimming stripped 7 bases from V and 5 bases from J, with 9 bases between. The CDR3 is 12 residues long. The CDR3 bases are TGTGCCAGCAAGACGGTGGACAATGAGCAGTTCTTC. This sequence encodes CASKTVDNEQFF.

The chain employs TRBV6-6 and TRBJ1-5; D is unresolved. Germline V gene lookup returns CDR1 MNHNY and CDR2 SVGAGI (reference sequence). Deletions cut 0 bases from V and 3 bases from J, with 9 bases between. The length of the CDR3 is 15 residues. The CDR3 sequence is CASSYSYSHNQPQHF. CDR3 nucleotides: TGTGCCAGCAGTTACTCGTACAGCCACAATCAGCCCCAGCATTTT.

This clonotype came up a few times. J is TRBJ1-1 and V is TRBV10-3, with D tentatively TRBD1 (5 bases). The CDR3 runs 15 residues. Germline V lookup: CDR1 ENHRY, CDR2 SYGVKD. V lost 3 bases, J lost 4 bases, and 15 bases lay in between. CDR3 DNA: TGTGCCATCAGTGATTCTCACAGGTCGAGCACTGAAGCTTTCTTT. Translating it yields CAISDSHRSSTEAFF.

This clonotype was seen only a few times. DNA for the CDR3: TGCAGTGCTCCCCGGGGGTTGGGAAATGAGCAGTTCTTC. Amino acids: CSAPRGLGNEQFF. V gene TRBV20-1 combines with J gene TRBJ2-1, with D possibly being TRBD2 (6 bases). CDR3 size: 13 residues. From germline, CDR1 is DFQATT and CDR2 SNEGSKA (reference sequence). V lost 5 bases and J lost 7, with 15 bases in between.

This clonotype was observed many times. The V gene is TRBV12-3 or TRBV12-4, the J gene TRBJ1-4; 10 nucleotides line up with TRBD1. V lost 5 bases and J lost 11; bases outside the gene matches: 5. The CDR3 length is 13 residues. Written as DNA, the CDR3 is TGTGCCAGCAGTCCGGACAGGGGGGGCAAACTGTTTTTT. Translation: CASSPDRGGKLFF.

This clonotype was recorded a few times. The chain carries TRBV7-9 and TRBJ1-2; TRBD1 matches at 7 bases. J was trimmed by 5 bases and V by 6 bases; bases with no gene match: 6. The CDR3 contains 13 residues. The germline gives CDR1 SEHNR, CDR2 FQNEAQ (reference sequence). CDR3 in amino acids: CASRTGLGYGYTF. DNA for the CDR3: TGTGCCAGCAGGACAGGGCTAGGGTATGGCTACACCTTC.

This clonotype occurred many times. The J gene is TRBJ1-2, the V gene TRBV5-6, with 7 bases aligning to TRBD1. Germline CDR1 SGHDT, CDR2 YYEEEE. This CDR3 is 13 amino acids long. V trimming: 0 bases; J trimming: 7 bases; junction bases outside the gene matches: 3. The CDR3 DNA reads as TGTGCCAGCAGCTTGGAAGGGGGCTTTGGCTACACCTTC. This gives the protein CASSLEGGFGYTF.

This clonotype has a count of ten or more. The chain has TRBV12-3 or TRBV12-4 and TRBJ1-3; D remains unclear. CDR3 length equals 14 residues. V lost 4 bases and J 1 base, leaving 8 bases between the germline ends. The CDR3 DNA reads as TGTGCCAGCAGTTCAACACCATCTGGAAACACCATATATTTT. It codes for CASSSTPSGNTIYF.

This clonotype was picked up a small number of times. The rearrangement joins TRBV5-1 to TRBJ2-1; the D is unclear. There are 14 residues in the CDR3. V gave up 2 bases and J gave up 0 bases, with 6 bases separating them. CDR1 is SGHRS, CDR2 YFSETQ, per germline. The CDR3 is CASSFQSSYNEQFF. CDR3 bases: TGCGCCAGCAGCTTTCAAAGCTCCTACAATGAGCAGTTCTTC.

Many counts were recorded for this clonotype. The chain recombines TRBV7-8 with TRBJ2-5; 9 nucleotides align to TRBD2. This CDR3 is 15 amino acids long. The germline V gene encodes CDR1 SGHVS and CDR2 FQNEAQ. The J segment lost 5 bases and the V segment lost 2 bases, leaving 6 bases of the junction unmatched. The CDR3 bases are TGTGCCAGCAGCTTATCAGTGGGACTAGCCGAGACCCAGTACTTC. Its protein product is CASSLSVGLAETQYF.

This clonotype has at least ten counts. The rearrangement joins TRBV27 to TRBJ1-6, with 7 bases fitting TRBD1. Germline CDR1 and CDR2: MNHEY and SMNVEV (reference sequence). This CDR3 contains 17 residues. V lost 6 bases, J lost 7 bases, and 15 bases stayed unmatched. CDR3 residues: CASSLTWTGAGNSPLHF. CDR3 bases: TGTGCCAGCAGCCTTACGTGGACAGGCGCGGGCAATTCACCCCTCCACTTT.

This clonotype occurred once. A read error is possible here, since a much larger clone lies one base away. The CDR3 is CASSSGAGILEQYF. The CDR3 DNA sequence: TGTGCCAGCTCTTCCGGGGCAGGGATTCTCGAGCAGTACTTC. This chain uses TRBV7-2 with TRBJ2-7; perhaps D is TRBD1 or TRBD2 (5 bases each). This CDR3 is built from 14 residues. CDR1 SGHTA and CDR2 FQGNSA come from the germline V gene. Trimming stripped 8 bases from V and 6 bases from J, with 20 bases between.

This clonotype occurred a few times. The V and J genes are TRBV25-1 and TRBJ2-7; the match to TRBD1 covers 10 bases. The ends lost 6 bases at V and 5 bases at J; junction bases unmatched: 7. The length of the CDR3 is 14 residues. Germline V lookup: CDR1 MGHDK, CDR2 SYGVNS. The CDR3 region has the DNA TGTGCCAGCAGATCCGGACAGGGGGGCCACGAGCAGTACTTC. Translated, it gives CASRSGQGGHEQYF.

This clonotype was found a few times. This chain joins TRBV7-2 and TRBJ2-1; 8 nucleotides line up with TRBD2. This CDR3 contains 15 residues. The V gene end was trimmed by 5 bases and the J gene end by 9 bases; junction bases not matched to a gene: 12. The germline V gene encodes CDR1 SGHTA and CDR2 FQGNSA. In DNA form, the CDR3 reads TGTGCCAGCAGCCCGGGACTAGGGGTCGAGGGTGAGCAGTTCTTC. It specifies CASSPGLGVEGEQFF.

This chain links TRBV18 with TRBJ1-3, with D maybe TRBD1 (5 bases). Trimming removed 2 bases from V and 0 bases from J, with 11 bases in between. The germline CDR1 and CDR2 sequences are KGHSH and LQKENI. CDR3 length equals 16 residues. CDR3 in amino acids: CASSPVATASGNTIYF. The CDR3 bases are TGTGCCAGCTCACCAGTCGCGACAGCCTCTGGAAACACCATATATTTT.